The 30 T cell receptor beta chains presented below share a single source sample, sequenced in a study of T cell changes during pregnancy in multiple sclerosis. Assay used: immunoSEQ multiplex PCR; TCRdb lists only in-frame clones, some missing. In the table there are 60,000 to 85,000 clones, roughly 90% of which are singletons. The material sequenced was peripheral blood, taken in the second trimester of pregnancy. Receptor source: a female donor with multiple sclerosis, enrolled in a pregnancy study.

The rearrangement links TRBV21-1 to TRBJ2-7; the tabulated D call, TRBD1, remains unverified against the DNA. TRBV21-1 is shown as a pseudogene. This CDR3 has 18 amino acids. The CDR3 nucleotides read TGTGCCAGCAGCAATGCCCCCTCCGGGACAGGGGGTACCTACGAGCAGTACTTC. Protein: CASSNAPSGTGGTYEQYF.

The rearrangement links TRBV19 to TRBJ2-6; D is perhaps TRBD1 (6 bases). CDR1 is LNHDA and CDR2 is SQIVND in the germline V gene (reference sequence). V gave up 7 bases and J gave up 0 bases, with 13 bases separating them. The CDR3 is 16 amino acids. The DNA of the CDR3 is TGTGCCAGTACCGAACAGGGATACTCTGGGGCCAACGTCCTGACTTTC. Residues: CASTEQGYSGANVLTF.

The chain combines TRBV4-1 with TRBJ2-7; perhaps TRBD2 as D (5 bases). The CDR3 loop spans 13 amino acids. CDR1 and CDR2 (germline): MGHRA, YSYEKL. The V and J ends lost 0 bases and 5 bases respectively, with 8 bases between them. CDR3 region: CASSQDLADEQYF. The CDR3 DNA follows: TGCGCCAGCAGCCAAGATCTAGCTGACGAGCAGTACTTC.

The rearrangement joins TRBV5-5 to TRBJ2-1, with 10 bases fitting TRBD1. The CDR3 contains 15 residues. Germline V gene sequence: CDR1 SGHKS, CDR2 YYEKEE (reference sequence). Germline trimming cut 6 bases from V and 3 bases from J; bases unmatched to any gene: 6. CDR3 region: CASTNRDRGYNEQFF. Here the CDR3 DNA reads TGTGCCAGCACAAACCGGGACAGGGGCTACAATGAGCAGTTCTTC.

The CDR3 region has the DNA TGTGCCAGCAGTGCTCCCGGGGAGCTGTTTTTT. Protein sequence: CASSAPGELFF. The V call is TRBV2, the J call TRBJ2-2; D unresolved. The germline V and J ends were trimmed by 4 bases and 6 bases, with 3 bases remaining between them. The CDR3 is 11 amino acids. Germline lookup yields CDR1 SNHLY and CDR2 FYNNEI. The full variable domain, in which reference TRBV2 and TRBJ2-2 provide the parts outside the CDR3, is EPEVTQTPSHQVTQMGQEVILRCVPISNHLYFYWYRQILGQKVEFLVSFYNNEISEKSEIFDDQFSVERPDGSNFTLKIRSTKLEDSAMYFCASSAPGELFFGEGSRLTVL.

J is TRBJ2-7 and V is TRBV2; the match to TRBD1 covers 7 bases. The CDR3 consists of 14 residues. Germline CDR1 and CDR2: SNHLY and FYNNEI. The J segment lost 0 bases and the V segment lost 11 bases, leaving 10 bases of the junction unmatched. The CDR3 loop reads CAGAIQGSSYEQYF. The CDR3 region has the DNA TGTGCCGGCGCAATACAGGGGAGCTCCTACGAGCAGTACTTC.

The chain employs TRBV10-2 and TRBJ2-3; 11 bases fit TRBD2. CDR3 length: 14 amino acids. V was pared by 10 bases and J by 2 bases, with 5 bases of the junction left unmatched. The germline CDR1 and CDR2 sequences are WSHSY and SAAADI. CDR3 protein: CATRLAGLTDTQYF. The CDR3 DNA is TGCGCCACCAGACTAGCGGGGCTCACAGATACGCAGTATTTT.

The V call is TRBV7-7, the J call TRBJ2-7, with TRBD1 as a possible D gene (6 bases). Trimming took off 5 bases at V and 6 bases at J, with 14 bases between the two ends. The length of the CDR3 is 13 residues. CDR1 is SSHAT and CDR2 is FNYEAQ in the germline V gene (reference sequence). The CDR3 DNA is TGTGCCAGCAGCGCTGAGAGAGGGGGCGAGCAGTACTTC. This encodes CASSAERGGEQYF.

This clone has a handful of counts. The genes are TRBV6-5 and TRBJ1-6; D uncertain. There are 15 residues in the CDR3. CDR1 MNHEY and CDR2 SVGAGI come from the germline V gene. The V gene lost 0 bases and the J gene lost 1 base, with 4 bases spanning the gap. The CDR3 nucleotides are TGTGCCAGCAGTTACTCCGCGTCCTATAATTCACCCCTCCACTTT. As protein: CASSYSASYNSPLHF.

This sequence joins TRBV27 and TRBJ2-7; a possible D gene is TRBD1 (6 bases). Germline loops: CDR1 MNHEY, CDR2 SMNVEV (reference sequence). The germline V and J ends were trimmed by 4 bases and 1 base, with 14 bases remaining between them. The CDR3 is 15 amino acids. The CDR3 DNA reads TGTGCCAGCAGTTCTCTGGGGGCCTTTTCCTACGAGCAGTACTTC. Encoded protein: CASSSLGAFSYEQYF.

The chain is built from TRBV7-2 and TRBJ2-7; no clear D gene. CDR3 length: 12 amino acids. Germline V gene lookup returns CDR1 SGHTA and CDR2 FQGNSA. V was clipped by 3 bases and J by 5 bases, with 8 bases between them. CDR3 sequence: CASSFRGDEQYF. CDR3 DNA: TGTGCCAGCAGCTTCAGAGGTGACGAGCAGTACTTC.

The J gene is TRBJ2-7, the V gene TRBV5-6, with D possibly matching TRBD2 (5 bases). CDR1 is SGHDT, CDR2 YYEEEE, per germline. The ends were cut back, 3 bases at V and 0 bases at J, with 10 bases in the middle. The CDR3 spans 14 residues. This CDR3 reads CASSWSGFSYEQYF. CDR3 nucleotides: TGTGCCAGCAGCTGGTCGGGGTTCTCCTACGAGCAGTACTTC.

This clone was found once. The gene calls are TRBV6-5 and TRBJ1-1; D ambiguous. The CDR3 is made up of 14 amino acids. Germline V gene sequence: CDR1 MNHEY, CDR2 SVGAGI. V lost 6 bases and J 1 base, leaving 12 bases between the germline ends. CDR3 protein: CASRNKRGNTEAFF. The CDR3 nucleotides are TGTGCCAGCAGGAACAAGAGAGGGAACACTGAAGCTTTCTTT.

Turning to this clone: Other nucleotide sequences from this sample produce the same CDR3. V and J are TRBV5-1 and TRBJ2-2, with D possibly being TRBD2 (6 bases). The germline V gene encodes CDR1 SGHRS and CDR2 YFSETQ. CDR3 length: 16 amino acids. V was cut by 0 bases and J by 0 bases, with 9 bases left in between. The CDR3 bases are TGCGCCAGCAGCTTGGCTGGCGGGGCGAACACCGGGGAGCTGTTTTTT. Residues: CASSLAGGANTGELFF.

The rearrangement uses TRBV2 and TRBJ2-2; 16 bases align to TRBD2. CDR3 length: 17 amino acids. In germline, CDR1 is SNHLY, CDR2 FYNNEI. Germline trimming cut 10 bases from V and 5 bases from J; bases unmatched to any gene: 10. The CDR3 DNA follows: TGTGCCACCACAGGGACTAGCGGGGGGGCGAGGACCGGGGAGCTGTTTTTT. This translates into CATTGTSGGARTGELFF.

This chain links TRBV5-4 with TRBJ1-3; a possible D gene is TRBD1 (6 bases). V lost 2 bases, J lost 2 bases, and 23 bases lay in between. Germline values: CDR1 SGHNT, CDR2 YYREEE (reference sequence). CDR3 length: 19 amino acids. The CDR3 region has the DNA TGTGCCAGCAGCTTTCAGACTATCAGGGGTATTGAGACTGGAAACACCATATATTTT. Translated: CASSFQTIRGIETGNTIYF.

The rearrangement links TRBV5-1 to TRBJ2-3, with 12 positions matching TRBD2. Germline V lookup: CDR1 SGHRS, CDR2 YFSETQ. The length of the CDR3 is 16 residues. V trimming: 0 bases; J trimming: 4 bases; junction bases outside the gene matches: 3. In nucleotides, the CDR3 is TGCGCCAGCAGCTTGGTGGGACTAGCGGGCGCAGATACGCAGTATTTT. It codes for CASSLVGLAGADTQYF.

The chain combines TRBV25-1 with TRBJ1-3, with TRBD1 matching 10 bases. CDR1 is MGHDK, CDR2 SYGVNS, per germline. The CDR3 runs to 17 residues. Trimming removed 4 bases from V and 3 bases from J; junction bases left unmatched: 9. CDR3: CASSVSGTGVFGNTIYF. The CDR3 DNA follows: TGTGCCAGCAGTGTTTCCGGGACAGGGGTTTTTGGAAACACCATATATTTT.

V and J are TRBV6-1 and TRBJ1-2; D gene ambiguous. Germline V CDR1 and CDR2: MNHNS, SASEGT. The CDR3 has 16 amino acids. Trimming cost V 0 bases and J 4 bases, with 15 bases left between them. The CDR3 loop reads CASSEASGPGGYGYTF. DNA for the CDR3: TGTGCCAGCAGTGAAGCCTCCGGGCCAGGAGGCTATGGCTACACCTTC.

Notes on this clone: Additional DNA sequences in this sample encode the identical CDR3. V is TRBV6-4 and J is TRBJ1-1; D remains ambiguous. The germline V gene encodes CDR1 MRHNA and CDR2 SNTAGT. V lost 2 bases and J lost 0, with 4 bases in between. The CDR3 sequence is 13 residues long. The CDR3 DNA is TGTGCCAGCAGTGACCAATTGAACACTGAAGCTTTCTTT. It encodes CASSDQLNTEAFF.

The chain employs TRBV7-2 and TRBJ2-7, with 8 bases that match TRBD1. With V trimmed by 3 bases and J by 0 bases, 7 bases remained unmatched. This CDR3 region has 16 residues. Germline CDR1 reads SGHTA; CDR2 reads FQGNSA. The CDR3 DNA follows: TGTGCCAGCAGCTTCGGTACAGGGGGATACTCCTACGAGCAGTACTTC. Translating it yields CASSFGTGGYSYEQYF.

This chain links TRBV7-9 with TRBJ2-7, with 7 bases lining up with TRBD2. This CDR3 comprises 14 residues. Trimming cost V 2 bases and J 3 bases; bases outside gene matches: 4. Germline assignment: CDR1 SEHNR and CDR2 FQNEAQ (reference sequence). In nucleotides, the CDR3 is TGTGCCAGCAGCTTATCGGGGGGTATCTACGAGCAGTACTTC. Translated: CASSLSGGIYEQYF.

The CDR3 region has the DNA TGTGCCAGTAGTACCTCTTCGGTAGCGGGGTTCACTGGGGGGTACAATGAGCAGTTCTTC. It translates to CASSTSSVAGFTGGYNEQFF. The J gene is TRBJ2-1, the V gene TRBV19; TRBD2 matches 8 bases. V shed 4 bases and J 4 bases; nucleotides not matched to a gene: 21. The length of the CDR3 is 20 residues. Germline V gene lookup returns CDR1 LNHDA and CDR2 SQIVND (reference sequence).

The CDR3 sequence: CASSVDSQAEAFF. In DNA form, the CDR3 reads TGTGCCAGCAGCGTGGACAGCCAGGCTGAAGCTTTCTTT. J is TRBJ1-1 and V is TRBV5-6; D perhaps matches TRBD1 (6 bases). The CDR3 spans 13 residues. V was trimmed by 4 bases and J by 6 bases, leaving 13 bases between them. From germline, CDR1 is SGHDT and CDR2 YYEEEE. The full variable domain, completed using reference TRBV5-6 and TRBJ1-1, is DAGVTQSPTHLIKTRGQQVTLRCSPKSGHDTVSWYQQALGQGPQFIFQYYEEEERQRGNFPDRFSGHQFPNYSSELNVNALLLGDSALYLCASSVDSQAEAFFGQGTRLTVV.

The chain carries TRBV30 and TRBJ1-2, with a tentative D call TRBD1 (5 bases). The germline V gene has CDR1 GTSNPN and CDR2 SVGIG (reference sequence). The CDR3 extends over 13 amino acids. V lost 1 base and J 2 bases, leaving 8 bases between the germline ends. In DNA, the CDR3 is TGTGCCTGGAGTGAGCAGGGAAACTATGGCTACACCTTC. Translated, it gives CAWSEQGNYGYTF.

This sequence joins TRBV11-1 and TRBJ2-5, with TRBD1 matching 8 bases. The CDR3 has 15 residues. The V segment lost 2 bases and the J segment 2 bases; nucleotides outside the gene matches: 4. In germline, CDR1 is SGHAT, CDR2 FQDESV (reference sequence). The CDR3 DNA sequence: TGTGCCAGCAGCTTACAGGGGGCGCATCAAGAGACCCAGTACTTC. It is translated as CASSLQGAHQETQYF.

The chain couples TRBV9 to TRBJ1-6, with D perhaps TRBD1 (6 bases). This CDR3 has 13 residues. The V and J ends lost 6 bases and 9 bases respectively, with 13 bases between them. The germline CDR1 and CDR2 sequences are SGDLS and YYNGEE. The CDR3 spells CASNSLGASPLHF. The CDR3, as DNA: TGTGCCAGCAACTCATTGGGGGCTTCACCCCTCCACTTT.

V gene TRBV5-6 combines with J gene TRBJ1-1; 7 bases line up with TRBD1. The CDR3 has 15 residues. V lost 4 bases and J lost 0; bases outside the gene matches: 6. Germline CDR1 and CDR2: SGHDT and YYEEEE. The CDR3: CASSLLQGMNTEAFF. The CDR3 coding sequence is TGTGCCAGCAGCCTTCTACAGGGGATGAACACTGAAGCTTTCTTT.

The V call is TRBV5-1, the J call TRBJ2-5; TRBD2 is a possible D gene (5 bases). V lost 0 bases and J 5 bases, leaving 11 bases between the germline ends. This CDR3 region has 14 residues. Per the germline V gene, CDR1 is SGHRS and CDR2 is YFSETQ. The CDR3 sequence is CASSLDEGRETQYF. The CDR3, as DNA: TGCGCCAGCAGCTTGGATGAGGGCCGGGAGACCCAGTACTTC.

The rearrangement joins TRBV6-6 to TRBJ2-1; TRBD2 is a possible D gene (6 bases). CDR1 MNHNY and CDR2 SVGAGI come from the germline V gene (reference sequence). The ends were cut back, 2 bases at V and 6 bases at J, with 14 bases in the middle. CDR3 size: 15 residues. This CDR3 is CASSYVTSGVNEQFF. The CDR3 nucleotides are TGTGCCAGCAGTTACGTGACTAGTGGCGTCAATGAGCAGTTCTTC.